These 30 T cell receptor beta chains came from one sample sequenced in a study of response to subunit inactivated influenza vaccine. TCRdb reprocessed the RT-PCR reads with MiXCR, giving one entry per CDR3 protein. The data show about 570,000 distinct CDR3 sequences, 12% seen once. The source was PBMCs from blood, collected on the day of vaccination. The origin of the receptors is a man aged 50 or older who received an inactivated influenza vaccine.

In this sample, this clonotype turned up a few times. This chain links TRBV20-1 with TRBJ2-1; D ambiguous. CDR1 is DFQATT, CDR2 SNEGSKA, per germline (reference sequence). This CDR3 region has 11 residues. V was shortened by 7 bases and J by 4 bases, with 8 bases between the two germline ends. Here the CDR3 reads CSVLTYNEQFF. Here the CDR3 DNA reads TGCAGTGTTCTGACTTACAATGAGCAGTTCTTC.

The CDR3 here is CASSLAPDRGTYYGYTF. The CDR3 DNA reads TGTGCCAGCAGCTTAGCGCCGGACAGGGGGACCTACTATGGCTACACCTTC. V is TRBV7-8 and J is TRBJ1-2; 10 positions match TRBD1. The CDR3 runs to 17 residues. Germline V lookup: CDR1 SGHVS, CDR2 FQNEAQ. After removal of 0 bases from V and 3 bases from J, the junction contained 7 bases not matched to a gene.

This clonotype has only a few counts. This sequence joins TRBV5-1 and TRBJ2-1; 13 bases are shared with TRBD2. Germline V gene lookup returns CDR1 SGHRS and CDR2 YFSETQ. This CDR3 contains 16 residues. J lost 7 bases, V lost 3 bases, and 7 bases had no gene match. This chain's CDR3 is CASSSILAGGLNEQFF. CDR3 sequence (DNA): TGCGCCAGCAGCTCCATACTAGCGGGGGGGCTTAATGAGCAGTTCTTC.

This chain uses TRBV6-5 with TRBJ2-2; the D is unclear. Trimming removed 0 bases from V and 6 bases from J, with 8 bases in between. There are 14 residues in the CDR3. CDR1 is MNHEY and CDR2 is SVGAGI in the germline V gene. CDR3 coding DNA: TGTGCCAGCAGTTACTCGAGCAATCCCGGGGAGCTGTTTTTT. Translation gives CASSYSSNPGELFF.

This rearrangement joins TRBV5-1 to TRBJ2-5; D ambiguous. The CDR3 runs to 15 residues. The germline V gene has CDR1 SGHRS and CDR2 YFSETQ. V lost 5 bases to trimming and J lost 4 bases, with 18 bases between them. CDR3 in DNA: TGCGCCAGCAGACGAATGACGGTGGCAGGAGAGACCCAGTACTTC. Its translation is CASRRMTVAGETQYF.

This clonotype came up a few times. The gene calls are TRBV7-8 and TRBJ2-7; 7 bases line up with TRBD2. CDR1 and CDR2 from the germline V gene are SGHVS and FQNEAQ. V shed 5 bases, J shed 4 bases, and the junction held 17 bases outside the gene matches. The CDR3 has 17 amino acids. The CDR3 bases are TGTGCCAGCAGCGTTGACCCTGCGGGGCGGGGGAATTACGAGCAGTACTTC. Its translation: CASSVDPAGRGNYEQYF.

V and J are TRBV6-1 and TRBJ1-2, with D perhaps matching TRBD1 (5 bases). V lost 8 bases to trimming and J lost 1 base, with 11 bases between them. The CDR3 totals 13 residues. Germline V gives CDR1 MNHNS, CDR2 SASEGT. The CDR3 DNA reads TGTGCCAGCTGGGGGGTCGGTAACTATGGCTACACCTTC. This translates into CASWGVGNYGYTF.

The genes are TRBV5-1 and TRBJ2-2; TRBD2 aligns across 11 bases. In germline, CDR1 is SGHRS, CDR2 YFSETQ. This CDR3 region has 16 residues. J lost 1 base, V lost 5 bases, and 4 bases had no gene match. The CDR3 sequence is CASRAGTSGNTGELFF. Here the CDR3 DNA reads TGCGCCAGCAGGGCCGGGACTAGCGGGAACACCGGGGAGCTGTTTTTT.

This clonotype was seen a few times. CDR3 residues: CASTLEGGNEQFF. The CDR3 nucleotides read TGTGCCAGCACCTTAGAGGGCGGCAATGAGCAGTTCTTC. The chain joins TRBV6-2 or TRBV6-3 to TRBJ2-1; possibly TRBD2 for D (5 bases). This CDR3 spans 13 amino acids. V lost 7 bases and J lost 6, with 13 bases in between. CDR1 and CDR2 (germline): MNHEY, SVGEGT.

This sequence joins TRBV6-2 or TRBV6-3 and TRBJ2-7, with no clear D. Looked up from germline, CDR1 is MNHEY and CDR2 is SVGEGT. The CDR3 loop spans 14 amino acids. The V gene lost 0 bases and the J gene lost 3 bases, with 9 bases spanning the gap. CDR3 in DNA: TGTGCCAGCAGTTACTCGGGCGGAAACTACGAGCAGTACTTC. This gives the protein CASSYSGGNYEQYF.

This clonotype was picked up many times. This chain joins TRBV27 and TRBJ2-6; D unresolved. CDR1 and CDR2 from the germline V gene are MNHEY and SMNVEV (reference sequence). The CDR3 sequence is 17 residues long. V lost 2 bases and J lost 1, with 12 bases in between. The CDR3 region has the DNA TGTGCCAGCAGTTTAAGGGTGACACAGTCTGGGGCCAACGTCCTGACTTTC. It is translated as CASSLRVTQSGANVLTF.

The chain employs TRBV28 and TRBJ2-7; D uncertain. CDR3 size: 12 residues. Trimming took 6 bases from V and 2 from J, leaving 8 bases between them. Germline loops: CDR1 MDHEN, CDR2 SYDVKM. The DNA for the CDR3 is TGTGCCAGCAGGGAAAGCCCCTACGAGCAGTACTTC. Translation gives CASRESPYEQYF.

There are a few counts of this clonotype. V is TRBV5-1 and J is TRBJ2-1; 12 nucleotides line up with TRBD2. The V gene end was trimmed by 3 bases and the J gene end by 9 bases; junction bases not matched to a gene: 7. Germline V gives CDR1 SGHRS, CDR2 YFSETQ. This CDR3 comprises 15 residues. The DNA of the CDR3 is TGCGCCAGCAGCTGGGCTAGCGGGGGGGCCAGTGAGCAGTTCTTC. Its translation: CASSWASGGASEQFF.

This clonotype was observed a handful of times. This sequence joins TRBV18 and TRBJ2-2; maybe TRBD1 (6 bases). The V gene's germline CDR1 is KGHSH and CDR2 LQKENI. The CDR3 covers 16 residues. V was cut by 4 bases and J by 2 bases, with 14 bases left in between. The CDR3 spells CASSRTGTPNTGELFF. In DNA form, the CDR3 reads TGTGCCAGCTCACGGACCGGGACACCCAACACCGGGGAGCTGTTTTTT.

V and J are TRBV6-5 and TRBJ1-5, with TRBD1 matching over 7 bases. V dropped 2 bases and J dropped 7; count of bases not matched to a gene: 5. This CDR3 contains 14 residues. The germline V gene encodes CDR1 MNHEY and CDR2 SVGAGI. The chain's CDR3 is CASSYTTGAQPQHF. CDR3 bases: TGTGCCAGCAGTTACACAACAGGGGCCCAGCCCCAGCATTTT.

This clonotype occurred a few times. CDR3 coding DNA: TGCAGTGCCAAGATAACCAAGGACAGGGCCAATCAGCCCCAGCATTTT. This gives the protein CSAKITKDRANQPQHF. The V call is TRBV20-1, the J call TRBJ1-5; 8 bases are a match to TRBD1. The V segment lost 6 bases and the J segment 3 bases; nucleotides outside the gene matches: 13. This CDR3 contains 16 residues. Looked up from germline, CDR1 is DFQATT and CDR2 is SNEGSKA (reference sequence).

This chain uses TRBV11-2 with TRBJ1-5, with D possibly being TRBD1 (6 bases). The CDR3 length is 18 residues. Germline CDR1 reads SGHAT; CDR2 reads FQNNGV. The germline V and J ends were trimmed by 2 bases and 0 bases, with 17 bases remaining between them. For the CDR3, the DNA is TGTGCCAGCAGCTTATTCGAGACAGGAGATTATAGCAATCAGCCCCAGCATTTT. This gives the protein CASSLFETGDYSNQPQHF.

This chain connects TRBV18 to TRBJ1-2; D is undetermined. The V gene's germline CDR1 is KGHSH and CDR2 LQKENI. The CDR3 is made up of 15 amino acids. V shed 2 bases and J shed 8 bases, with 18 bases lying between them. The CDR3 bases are TGTGCCAGCTCACCAGGGAATGGACCTATGGGGGGCTACACCTTC. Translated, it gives CASSPGNGPMGGYTF.

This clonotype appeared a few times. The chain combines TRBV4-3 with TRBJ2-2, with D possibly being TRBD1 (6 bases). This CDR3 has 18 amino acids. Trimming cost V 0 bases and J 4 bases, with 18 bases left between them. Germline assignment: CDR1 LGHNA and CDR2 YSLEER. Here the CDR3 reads CASSQDTSGVGRTGELFF. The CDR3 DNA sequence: TGCGCCAGCAGCCAAGATACCTCAGGGGTTGGGCGCACCGGGGAGCTGTTTTTT.

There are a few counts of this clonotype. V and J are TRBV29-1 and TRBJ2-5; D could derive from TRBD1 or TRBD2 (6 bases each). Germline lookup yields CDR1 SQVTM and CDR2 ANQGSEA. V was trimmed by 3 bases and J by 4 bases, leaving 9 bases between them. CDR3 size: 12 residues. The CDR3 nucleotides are TGCAGCGTTGACCCGGGGGCAGAGACCCAGTACTTC. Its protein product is CSVDPGAETQYF.

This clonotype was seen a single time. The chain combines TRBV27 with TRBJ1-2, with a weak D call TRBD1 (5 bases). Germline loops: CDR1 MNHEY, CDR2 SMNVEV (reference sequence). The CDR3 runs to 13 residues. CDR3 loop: CASGRDAGFGYTF. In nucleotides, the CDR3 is TGTGCTTCCGGGAGGGACGCGGGCTTTGGCTACACCTTC.

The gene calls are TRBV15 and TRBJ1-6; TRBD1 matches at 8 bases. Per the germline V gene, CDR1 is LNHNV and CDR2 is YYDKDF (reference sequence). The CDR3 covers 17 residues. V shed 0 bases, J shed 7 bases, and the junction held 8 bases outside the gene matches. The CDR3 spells CATSRDPQGAGNSPLHF. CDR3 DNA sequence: TGTGCCACCAGCAGAGATCCTCAGGGGGCAGGGAATTCACCCCTCCACTTT.

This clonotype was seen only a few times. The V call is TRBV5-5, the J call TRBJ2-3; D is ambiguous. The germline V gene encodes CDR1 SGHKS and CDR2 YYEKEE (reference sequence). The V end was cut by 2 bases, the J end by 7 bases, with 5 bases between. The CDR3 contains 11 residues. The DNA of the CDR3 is TGTGCCAGCAGCTTTGAGTATACGCAGTATTTT. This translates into CASSFEYTQYF.

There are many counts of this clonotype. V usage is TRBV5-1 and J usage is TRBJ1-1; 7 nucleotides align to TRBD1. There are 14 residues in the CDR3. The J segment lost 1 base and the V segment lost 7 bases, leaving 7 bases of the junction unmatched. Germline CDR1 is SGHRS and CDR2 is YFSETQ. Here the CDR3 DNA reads TGCGCCAGCTTTACCGGGACAGCGAACACTGAAGCTTTCTTT. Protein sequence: CASFTGTANTEAFF.

The CDR3 here is CSAIPRLTYEQYF. DNA of the CDR3: TGCAGTGCTATCCCCCGACTAACATACGAGCAGTACTTC. This chain connects TRBV20-1 to TRBJ2-7; D might be TRBD2 (5 bases). The CDR3 totals 13 residues. V was shortened by 4 bases and J by 4 bases, with 14 bases between the two germline ends. Germline V gene data show CDR1 as DFQATT and CDR2 as SNEGSKA (reference sequence).

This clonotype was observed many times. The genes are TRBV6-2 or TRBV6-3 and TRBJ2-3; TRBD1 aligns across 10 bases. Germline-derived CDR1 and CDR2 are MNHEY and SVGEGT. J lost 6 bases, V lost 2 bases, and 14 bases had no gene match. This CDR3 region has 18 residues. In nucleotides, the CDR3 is TGTGCCAGCAGTTACCCGTCGGCTGAGACAGGGGGCGCGGATACGCAGTATTTT. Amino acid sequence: CASSYPSAETGGADTQYF.

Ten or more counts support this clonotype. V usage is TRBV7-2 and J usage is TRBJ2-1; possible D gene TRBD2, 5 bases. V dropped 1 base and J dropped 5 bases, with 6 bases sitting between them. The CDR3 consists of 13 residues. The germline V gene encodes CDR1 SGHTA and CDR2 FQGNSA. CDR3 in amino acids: CASSLGENNEQFF. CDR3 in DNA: TGTGCCAGCAGCTTAGGGGAGAACAATGAGCAGTTCTTC.

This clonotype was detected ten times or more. DNA for the CDR3: TGTGCCAGCAGCCAGGGGGGGAGGGAGACCCAGTACTTC. The encoded protein is CASSQGGRETQYF. The J gene is TRBJ2-5, the V gene TRBV7-2; D might be TRBD1 or TRBD2, each matching 7 bases. The V gene lost 5 bases and the J gene lost 5 bases, with 12 bases spanning the gap. Per germline, CDR1 SGHTA and CDR2 FQGNSA. CDR3 length equals 13 residues.

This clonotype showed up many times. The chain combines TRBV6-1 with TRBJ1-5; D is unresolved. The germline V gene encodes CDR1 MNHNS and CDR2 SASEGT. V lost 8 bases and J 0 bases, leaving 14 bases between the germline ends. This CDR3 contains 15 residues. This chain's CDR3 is CASLGLRDSNQPQHF. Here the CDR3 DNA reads TGTGCCAGCCTTGGACTGCGCGATAGCAATCAGCCCCAGCATTTT.

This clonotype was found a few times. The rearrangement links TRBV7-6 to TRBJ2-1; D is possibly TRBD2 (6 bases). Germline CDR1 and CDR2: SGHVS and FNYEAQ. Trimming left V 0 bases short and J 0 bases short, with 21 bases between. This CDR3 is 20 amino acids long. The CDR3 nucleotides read TGTGCCAGCAGCTTAGCTCTGGGATTTATGGAGGGCGGCTCCTACAATGAGCAGTTCTTC. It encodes CASSLALGFMEGGSYNEQFF.